This TCR beta chain was profiled in a study of blood T cell repertoires in COVID-19. Study context: There were acute and convalescent COVID-19 samples, and they came from the United States, Italy and Spain. T cells, B-cell-depleted T cells, or PBMCs supplied cDNA or gDNA.

Produced via immunoSEQ multiplex PCR; TCRdb's table is partial and in-frame only. The sample contains 200,000 to 250,000 clones, 80% to 90% of which appear only once. This clone showed up just once. This clonotype was obtained from a man between 18 and 29 years old with active or convalescent COVID-19. Sequenced sample: peripheral blood.

The CDR3 loop is CATSDGVEGTDDYGYTF. CDR3 DNA: TGTGCCACCAGTGATGGGGTAGAGGGTACCGATGACTATGGCTACACCTTC. The chain couples TRBV24-1 to TRBJ1-2; D unresolved. CDR1 is KGHDR and CDR2 is SFDVKD in the germline V gene. This CDR3 has 17 residues. V lost 3 bases and J 3 bases, leaving 19 bases between the germline ends.